This T cell receptor (beta chain) was captured by sequencing in a study of molecular identifiers for immune sequencing clone quantification. TCRdb reanalysed the PCR reads using MiXCR and keeps one entry per CDR3 protein. The sample gives about 510,000 distinct CDR3 sequences, under 30% of which show up once; around 0.8% is in the top ten. This clonotype was detected only once. A much larger clone lies a single base off, so this may be a read error. The sequenced material came from naive CD8+ T cells from blood, with Jurkat cell RNA spiked in. Subset meaning: FACS-sorted CD8+CD4-CCR7+CD45RA+ naive T cells. This clonotype originated in a human donor in good health. Some libraries in this study had Jurkat cell RNA spiked in.

The CDR3 sequence is CASSLYGWDANTGEPFF. In DNA, the CDR3 is TGCGCCAGCAGCTTGTATGGATGGGACGCGAACACCGGGGAGCCGTTTTTT. The rearrangement links TRBV5-1 to TRBJ2-2, with D perhaps given as TRBD1 or TRBD2 (5 bases each). Germline values: CDR1 SGHRS, CDR2 YFSETQ. The CDR3 is made up of 17 amino acids.